Each of the 19 T cell receptor beta chains below was sequenced from the same sample in a study. TCRdb reanalysed the 5' RACE reads using MiXCR and keeps one entry per CDR3 protein. The sample carries tens of thousands of distinct CDR3 sequences, roughly 30% recorded once. The sequenced material came from tumor-infiltrating memory CD4+ T cells sorted from the breast tumor. Subset defined: memory CD4+ T cells, CD4+CD45RO+CD25-. These receptors were taken from a female donor with breast cancer.

This chain connects TRBV9 to TRBJ1-6; possibly TRBD1 for D (5 bases). Trimming pared 3 bases from V and 7 bases from J, leaving 14 bases between. The CDR3 sequence is 15 residues long. From germline, CDR1 is SGDLS and CDR2 YYNGEE. CDR3: CASSGLMGDNSPLHF. DNA for the CDR3: TGTGCCAGCAGCGGGCTTATGGGGGACAATTCACCCCTCCACTTT.

This clonotype was seen many times. This chain uses TRBV4-1 with TRBJ1-5; the D gene is possibly TRBD1 (6 bases). The germline gives CDR1 MGHRA, CDR2 YSYEKL. The CDR3 covers 16 residues. The V gene lost 0 bases and the J gene lost 2 bases, with 11 bases spanning the gap. CDR3: CASSQDGGLGNQPQHF. The CDR3 DNA is TGCGCCAGCAGCCAAGATGGGGGGCTGGGCAATCAGCCCCAGCATTTT.

The table lists this clonotype with a few counts. The chain couples TRBV10-3 to TRBJ2-7; D is tentatively TRBD1 or TRBD2 (6 bases each). CDR1 and CDR2 (germline): ENHRY, SYGVKD. This CDR3 is built from 14 residues. Trimming removed 4 bases from V and 2 bases from J, with 12 bases in between. DNA of the CDR3: TGTGCCATCAGTGGGGACACGGGAGCCTACGAGCAGTACTTC. It yields the protein CAISGDTGAYEQYF.

This clonotype came up a few times. The J gene is TRBJ2-5, the V gene TRBV12-3 or TRBV12-4; D ambiguous. There are 13 residues in the CDR3. V dropped 6 bases and J dropped 5 bases, with 13 bases sitting between them. The CDR3 region is CASRHYDRETQYF. The CDR3 DNA reads as TGTGCCAGCAGACACTACGACCGGGAGACCCAGTACTTC.

Worth noting for this clonotype: It may be a read error: a sequence one base away is much more abundant. V is TRBV20-1 and J is TRBJ1-4, with no clear D. CDR3 size: 14 residues. CDR1 and CDR2 (germline): DFQATT, SNEGSKA (reference sequence). The CDR3 nucleotides read TGCGGTGCTAGAGATGGGTATGCGGGTGAAAAACTGTTTTTT. Translating it yields CGARDGYAGEKLFF.

This clonotype was detected once. One base away lies a much larger clone, so this may be a sequencing read error. Because it lacks the conserved phenylalanine or tryptophan at the end, this CDR3 is likely a read error. This sequence joins TRBV5-1 and TRBJ1-2; D is unclear. This CDR3 is built from 14 residues. Trimming shortened V by 2 bases and J by 4 bases, and 12 bases separated the two germline ends. Germline V lookup: CDR1 SGHRS, CDR2 YFSETQ. The CDR3 protein is CASSFKEGSYGYTI. DNA for the CDR3: TGCGCCAGCAGCTTTAAGGAGGGTAGCTATGGCTACACCATC.

This clonotype came up a few times. The rearrangement links TRBV6-5 to TRBJ1-6; TRBD1 agrees at 9 bases. Germline lookup yields CDR1 MNHEY and CDR2 SVGAGI. This CDR3 has 14 residues. V lost 6 bases and J lost 10; bases outside the gene matches: 7. The CDR3 loop is CASSPTGGSSPLHF. CDR3 coding DNA: TGTGCCAGCAGCCCAACAGGGGGCTCATCACCCCTCCACTTT.

The CDR3 bases are TGTGCCAGCAGCCTAGGGGGGTTCGATCAGCCCCAGCATTTT. Translating it yields CASSLGGFDQPQHF. This sequence joins TRBV7-8 and TRBJ1-5, with D possibly being TRBD1 (6 bases). Germline CDR1 SGHVS, CDR2 FQNEAQ. The CDR3 is 14 residues long. The V end lost 5 bases, the J end lost 5 bases, and 13 bases lay between the germline ends. The variable domain in full, completed from reference TRBV7-8 and TRBJ1-5, reads GAGVSQSPRYKVAKRGQDVALRCDPISGHVSLFWYQQALGQGPEFLTYFQNEAQLDKSGLPSDRFFAERPEGSVSTLKIQRTQQEDSAVYLCASSLGGFDQPQHFGDGTRLSIL.

This chain links TRBV5-4 with TRBJ2-1, with a tentative D call TRBD2 (6 bases). CDR1 is SGHNT, CDR2 YYREEE, per germline (reference sequence). Deletions cut 4 bases from V and 1 base from J, with 12 bases between. CDR3 length: 15 residues. The chain's CDR3 is CASSPTRPSYNEQFF. The CDR3 nucleotides read TGTGCCAGCAGCCCGACTAGGCCATCCTACAATGAGCAGTTCTTC. Full variable domain (remainder filled in from reference TRBV5-4 and TRBJ2-1): ETGVTQSPTHLIKTRGQQVTLRCSSQSGHNTVSWYQQALGQGPQFIFQYYREEENGRGNFPPRFSGLQFPNYSSELNVNALELDDSALYLCASSPTRPSYNEQFFGPGTRLTVL.

The chain uses TRBV27 and TRBJ2-7; 9 bases are a match to TRBD2. CDR3 size: 16 residues. Trimming at V came to 5 bases and at J to 4 bases, leaving 12 bases not matched to a gene. Per germline, CDR1 MNHEY and CDR2 SMNVEV (reference sequence). The CDR3 region has the DNA TGTGCCAGCAGTACACTCCTGGGCGGGAGGGGATACGAGCAGTACTTC. It translates to CASSTLLGGRGYEQYF.

The J gene is TRBJ1-6, the V gene TRBV12-3 or TRBV12-4; 7 bases are a match to TRBD1. This CDR3 region has 14 residues. With 6 bases clipped from V and 6 bases from J, the junction kept 5 bases outside the gene matches. The CDR3 reads CASSPTGPNSPLHF. The CDR3, as DNA: TGTGCCAGCAGCCCGACAGGGCCTAATTCACCCCTCCACTTT.

CDR3 DNA sequence: TGTGCCAGCAGTCCGTCGCTCGGATCCTACGAGCAGTACTTC. This gives the protein CASSPSLGSYEQYF. The V and J genes are TRBV28 and TRBJ2-7; no clear D gene. CDR3 length: 14 residues. Between the trimmed V and J ends, which lost 5 bases and 1 base, there was a span of 12 bases. The germline V gene encodes CDR1 MDHEN and CDR2 SYDVKM.

This chain links TRBV5-4 with TRBJ1-1; 7 bases agree with TRBD1. The CDR3 loop spans 16 amino acids. Germline assignment: CDR1 SGHNT and CDR2 YYREEE (reference sequence). V was clipped by 3 bases and J by 1 base; unmatched bases: 9. CDR3 region: CASSYLMEGANTEAFF. The CDR3 coding sequence is TGTGCCAGCAGCTACTTGATGGAGGGGGCGAACACTGAAGCTTTCTTT.

Regarding this clonotype: The junction departs from germline at one end; a sequencing error may be responsible. The J gene is TRBJ2-1, the V gene TRBV18; no clear D. Germline V lookup: CDR1 KGHSH, CDR2 LQKENI. The CDR3 covers 15 residues. The CDR3 sequence: CASSPDGSSYSEQFF. The CDR3 DNA follows: TGTGCCAGCTCACCAGACGGAAGCTCCTACAGTGAGCAGTTCTTC.

This clonotype was seen many times. V and J are TRBV7-2 and TRBJ2-3, with 9 bases aligning to TRBD2. The trim removed 6 bases at V and 5 bases at J, leaving 9 bases unmatched. Germline loops: CDR1 SGHTA, CDR2 FQGNSA. This CDR3 comprises 15 residues. The CDR3 nucleotides read TGTGCCAGCAGGGCGATAGCGGGAGTGGGAGATACGCAGTATTTT. Its translation: CASRAIAGVGDTQYF.

At least ten counts were recorded for this clonotype. The V call is TRBV9, the J call TRBJ2-5, with TRBD2 as a possible D gene (5 bases). The CDR3 runs to 13 residues. Deletions cut 0 bases from V and 2 bases from J, with 5 bases between. Germline V gives CDR1 SGDLS, CDR2 YYNGEE. This CDR3 reads CASSVGTQETQYF. CDR3 DNA sequence: TGTGCCAGCAGCGTAGGGACTCAAGAGACCCAGTACTTC.

This clonotype has a handful of counts. The chain is built from TRBV27 and TRBJ2-3, with TRBD2 as a possible D gene (6 bases). This CDR3 spans 13 amino acids. CDR1 MNHEY and CDR2 SMNVEV come from the germline V gene (reference sequence). The V end was cut by 3 bases, the J end by 5 bases, with 9 bases between. The CDR3, as DNA: TGTGCCAGCAGTTTCGGGGGTGGAGATACGCAGTATTTT. Its translation: CASSFGGGDTQYF.

The genes are TRBV6-2 or TRBV6-3 and TRBJ2-7, with D possibly being TRBD1 or TRBD2 (5 bases each). The V gene lost 7 bases and the J gene lost 1 base, with 11 bases spanning the gap. This CDR3 comprises 13 residues. Looked up from germline, CDR1 is MNHEY and CDR2 is SVGEGT. The CDR3 DNA reads as TGTGCCAGCATGGAGGCAGGGTCCTACGAGCAGTACTTC. This encodes CASMEAGSYEQYF.

This clonotype was found a few times. The chain joins TRBV28 to TRBJ1-2; D possibly corresponds to TRBD1 (6 bases). The CDR3 runs to 12 residues. The V end lost 3 bases, the J end lost 6 bases, and 8 bases lay between the germline ends. From germline, CDR1 is MDHEN and CDR2 SYDVKM. The CDR3: CASSLGGDGYTF. The DNA for the CDR3 is TGTGCCAGCAGTTTGGGGGGCGATGGCTACACCTTC.